This T cell receptor beta chain stems from a study of blood T cell repertoires in COVID-19. The overall study: Some COVID-19 samples were acute and others convalescent; all came from the United States, Italy and Spain. From T cells, B-cell-depleted T cells, or PBMCs came the material, which was cDNA or gDNA.

Repertoires were generated with immunoSEQ multiplex PCR, while TCRdb's copy carries only in-frame clones and drops some. The sample lists about 47,000 clones; roughly 84% were seen once. This TCR came from a man aged 45-60 years with acute or convalescent COVID-19. Sequenced input: peripheral blood.

The CDR3 is CASSSEAGGAGGTDTQYF. The CDR3 region has the DNA TGTGCCAGCAGCTCCGAAGCCGGGGGGGCAGGGGGGACAGATACGCAGTATTTT. This rearrangement joins TRBV7-8 to TRBJ2-3, with a weak D call TRBD2 (8 bases). Trimming removed 4 bases from V and 3 bases from J, with 23 bases in between. Germline V gene sequence: CDR1 SGHVS, CDR2 FQNEAQ. The CDR3 loop spans 18 amino acids.